These 14 T cell receptor beta chains were sequenced from one sample in a study of blood T cell repertoires in COVID-19. Assay used: immunoSEQ multiplex PCR; TCRdb lists only in-frame clones, some missing. The sample contains roughly 250,000 clones, more than 65% of which appear only once. Sequencing used peripheral blood. Source of these receptors: a woman aged 35 to 49 with active or convalescent COVID-19.

This clone was detected once. The chain uses TRBV11-2 and TRBJ2-5; D possibly corresponds to TRBD2 (6 bases). There are 15 residues in the CDR3. The V end was cut by 5 bases, the J end by 3 bases, with 16 bases between. The germline V gene encodes CDR1 SGHAT and CDR2 FQNNGV. The CDR3 coding sequence is TGTGCCAGCAGCCCAATCCCGGGGGTTGAAGAGACCCAGTACTTC. Translation gives CASSPIPGVEETQYF.

The chain uses TRBV6-6 and TRBJ2-1; D is possibly TRBD1 (5 bases). The V gene's germline CDR1 is MNHNY and CDR2 SVGAGI (reference sequence). Between the trimmed V and J ends, which lost 6 bases and 5 bases, there was a span of 17 bases. This CDR3 is 15 amino acids long. The CDR3 region has the DNA TGTGCCAGCAGCCAACACTCATCCAGGGACAATGAGCAGTTCTTC. Protein sequence: CASSQHSSRDNEQFF.

This clone was observed once. This sequence joins TRBV6-5 and TRBJ2-5, with D possibly being TRBD2 (5 bases). V was clipped by 6 bases and J by 2 bases, with 10 bases between them. CDR1 is MNHEY, CDR2 SVGAGI, per germline. The CDR3 runs 13 residues. DNA for the CDR3: TGTGCCAGCAGGGAGGACGGACAAGAGACCCAGTACTTC. It codes for CASREDGQETQYF.

The chain couples TRBV7-6 to TRBJ2-7, with 7 bases matching TRBD2. The CDR3 consists of 15 residues. V lost 3 bases and J lost 5; bases outside the gene matches: 10. Germline V lookup: CDR1 SGHVS, CDR2 FNYEAQ. The CDR3 is CASSLGREGYDEQYF. The CDR3 nucleotides are TGTGCCAGCAGCTTGGGCAGGGAGGGGTACGACGAGCAGTACTTC.

The genes are TRBV3-1 (or the pseudogene TRBV3-2) and TRBJ1-1, with D unclear. CDR3 length: 13 amino acids. The V gene lost 0 bases and the J gene lost 8 bases, with 10 bases spanning the gap. The germline V gene has CDR1 LGHDT and CDR2 YNNKEL (reference sequence). The DNA of the CDR3 is TGTGCCAGCAGCCAAGATCGAACGGTCGAAGCTTTCTTT. This codes for CASSQDRTVEAFF.

The genes are TRBV3-1 (or the pseudogene TRBV3-2) and TRBJ1-1; 10 nucleotides agree with TRBD1. This CDR3 contains 14 residues. The germline V gene has CDR1 LGHDT and CDR2 YNNKEL (reference sequence). V was pared by 4 bases and J by 4 bases, with 3 bases of the junction left unmatched. The CDR3 spells CASSLGQGTTEAFF. The CDR3 DNA sequence: TGTGCCAGCAGCCTGGGACAGGGGACCACTGAAGCTTTCTTT.

The chain employs TRBV24-1 and TRBJ2-2; 13 bases line up with TRBD2. V lost 4 bases to trimming and J lost 4 bases; unmatched junction nucleotides: 11. Germline CDR1 is KGHDR and CDR2 is SFDVKD. This CDR3 is 19 amino acids long. The CDR3 DNA reads TGTGCCACCAGTGACAGACTAGCGGGGGGAAAAAGGGTCACCGGGGAGCTGTTTTTT. Translated: CATSDRLAGGKRVTGELFF.

The rearrangement uses TRBV6-5 and TRBJ2-7, with D tentatively TRBD2 (6 bases). Trimming shortened V by 5 bases and J by 0 bases, and 14 bases separated the two germline ends. Germline V gene lookup returns CDR1 MNHEY and CDR2 SVGAGI. The length of the CDR3 is 15 residues. The CDR3 reads CASSPRGLSSYEQYV. The CDR3 coding sequence is TGTGCCAGCAGTCCGCGGGGCCTTAGCTCCTACGAGCAGTACGTC.

The chain joins TRBV29-1 to TRBJ1-6; D might be TRBD1 (5 bases). Germline loops: CDR1 SQVTM, CDR2 ANQGSEA. V was cut by 6 bases and J by 5 bases, with 11 bases left in between. The length of the CDR3 is 13 residues. The CDR3, as DNA: TGCAGCGTGGGGGGACCCGATAATTCACCCCTCCACTTT. Translation: CSVGGPDNSPLHF.

The rearrangement joins TRBV5-1 to TRBJ1-3; D not resolved. Germline-derived CDR1 and CDR2 are SGHRS and YFSETQ. V lost 4 bases and J lost 0, with 14 bases in between. There are 16 residues in the CDR3. CDR3 DNA: TGCGCCAGCAGCATTCGTGGGGAGAGCTCTGGAAACACCATATATTTT. It yields the protein CASSIRGESSGNTIYF.

CDR3 coding DNA: TGTGCCAGCAGCGTAGGTCGAGGGGGCTCGACCCAGTACTTC. This gives the protein CASSVGRGGSTQYF. This chain uses TRBV9 with TRBJ2-5; the match to TRBD1 covers 7 bases. With V trimmed by 0 bases and J by 7 bases, 6 bases remained unmatched. The CDR3 length is 14 residues. Germline CDR1 SGDLS, CDR2 YYNGEE. Full variable domain (outside the CDR3, taken from reference TRBV9 and TRBJ2-5): DSGVTQTPKHLITATGQRVTLRCSPRSGDLSVYWYQQSLDQGLQFLIQYYNGEERAKGNILERFSAQQFPDLHSELNLSSLELGDSALYFCASSVGRGGSTQYFGPGTRLLVL.

The chain links TRBV19 to TRBJ1-6; D is uncertain. The CDR3 has 15 amino acids. CDR1 and CDR2 from the germline V gene are LNHDA and SQIVND (reference sequence). V lost 5 bases to trimming and J lost 0 bases, with 8 bases between them. The CDR3 coding sequence is TGTGCCAGTAGTCCGGCGGACTCCTATAATTCACCCCTCCACTTT. Residues: CASSPADSYNSPLHF.

The V call is TRBV29-1, the J call TRBJ1-2; the D gene is possibly TRBD1 (6 bases). This CDR3 is built from 17 residues. Germline V lookup: CDR1 SQVTM, CDR2 ANQGSEA. Deletions cut 1 base from V and 1 base from J, with 19 bases between. The DNA for the CDR3 is TGCAGCGTTGAAGTTAGGATAGCACAGGGCGATAACTATGGCTACACCTTC. Translation: CSVEVRIAQGDNYGYTF.

This rearrangement joins TRBV10-3 to TRBJ1-2, with D perhaps TRBD1 (6 bases). CDR3 length: 13 residues. CDR1 is ENHRY and CDR2 is SYGVKD in the germline V gene. Trimming took 10 bases from V and 0 from J, leaving 12 bases between them. CDR3 sequence: CATRDISNYGYTF. CDR3 DNA sequence: TGTGCCACCCGGGACATTTCTAACTATGGCTACACCTTC.